This T cell receptor (beta chain) was profiled in a study of metastatic and nonmetastatic thyroid tumors. At the level of the study: From malignant and benign thyroid patients, repertoires in blood and in tumor or nodule tissue were compared.

This CDR3 spans 16 amino acids. CDR1 and CDR2 from the germline V gene are MDHEN and SYDVKM. Source study methods: The study's classifier, a distant-metastasis tool for papillary thyroid cancer, was built using CDR3 differences across clinicopathological groups. MiXCR reprocessed the PCR reads for TCRdb. TCRdb, rather than the study authors, made the V and J calls. The sample contains around 30,000 clones, less than 25% of which appear only once. Notes on the study in general: In both blood and tumor samples, TCR beta diversity was reported significantly higher for malignant than benign nodules.

No treatment of any kind had been given to any patient before thyroid surgery. On this clone itself: Its antigen is still unknown. At one boundary the junction diverges from the germline segment, which might be a read error.

J is TRBJ2-5 and V is TRBV28; D may correspond to TRBD1 or TRBD2 (6 bases each). This TCR was recovered from a female donor with papillary thyroid cancer or a benign thyroid nodule (not recorded which). Some clones in this sample may be carry-over from other donors' samples. Sequenced sample: blood. CDR3 sequence: CASSFPRGERKETQYF. The CDR3 DNA sequence: TGTGCCAGTAGTTTCCCTAGGGGGGAGAGGAAAGAGACACAGTACTTC.